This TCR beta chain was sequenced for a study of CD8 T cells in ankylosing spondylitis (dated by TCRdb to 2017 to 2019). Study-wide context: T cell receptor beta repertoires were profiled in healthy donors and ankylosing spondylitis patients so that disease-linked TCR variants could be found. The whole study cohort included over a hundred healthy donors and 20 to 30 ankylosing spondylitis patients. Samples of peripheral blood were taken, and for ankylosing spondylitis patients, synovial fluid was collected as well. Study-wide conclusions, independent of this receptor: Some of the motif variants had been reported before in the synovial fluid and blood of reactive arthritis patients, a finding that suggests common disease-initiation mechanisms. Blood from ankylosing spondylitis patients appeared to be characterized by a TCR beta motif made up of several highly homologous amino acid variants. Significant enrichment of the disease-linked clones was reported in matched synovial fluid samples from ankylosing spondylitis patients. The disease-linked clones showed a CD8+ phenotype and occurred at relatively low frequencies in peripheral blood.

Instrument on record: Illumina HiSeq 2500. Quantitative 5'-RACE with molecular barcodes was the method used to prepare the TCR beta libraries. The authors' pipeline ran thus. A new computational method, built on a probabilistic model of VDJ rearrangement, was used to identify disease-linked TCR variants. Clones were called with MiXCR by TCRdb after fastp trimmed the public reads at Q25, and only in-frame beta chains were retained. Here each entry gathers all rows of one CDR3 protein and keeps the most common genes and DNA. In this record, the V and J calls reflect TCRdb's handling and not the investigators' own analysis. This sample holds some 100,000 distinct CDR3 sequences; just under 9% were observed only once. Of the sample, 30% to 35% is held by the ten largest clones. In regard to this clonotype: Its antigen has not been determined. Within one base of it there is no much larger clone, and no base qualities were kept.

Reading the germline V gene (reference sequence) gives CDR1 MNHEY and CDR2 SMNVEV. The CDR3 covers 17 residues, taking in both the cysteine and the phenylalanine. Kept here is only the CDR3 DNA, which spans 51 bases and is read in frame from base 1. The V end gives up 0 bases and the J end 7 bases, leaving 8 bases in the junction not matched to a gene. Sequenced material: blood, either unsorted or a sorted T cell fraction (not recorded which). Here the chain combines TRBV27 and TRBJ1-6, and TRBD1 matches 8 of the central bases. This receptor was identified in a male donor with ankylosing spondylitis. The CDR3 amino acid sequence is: CASSLSTGAEWNSPLHF. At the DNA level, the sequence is TGTGCCAGCAGTTTATCGACAGGGGCCGAATGGAATTCACCCCTCCACTTT.